These 2 T cell receptor beta chains originate from one sample sequenced in a study of shared T cell receptors in the human thymus. Assay used: immunoSEQ multiplex PCR; TCRdb lists only in-frame clones, some missing. Here the sample spans around 65,000 clones, over 90% being singletons. The sequencing input was thymocytes. All receptors derive from a human donor.

The CDR3 loop is CASSSQTSGGSGDFYNEQFF. Here the CDR3 DNA reads TGTGCCAGCAGCTCCCAGACTAGCGGGGGCTCCGGGGATTTCTACAATGAGCAGTTCTTC. This sequence joins TRBV7-3 and TRBJ2-1, with 12 bases aligning to TRBD2. Germline lookup yields CDR1 SGHTA and CDR2 FQGTGA. CDR3 length: 20 amino acids. V was clipped by 4 bases and J by 3 bases; unmatched bases: 16.

This clone showed up just once. The V call is TRBV16, the J call TRBJ2-7, with TRBD1 identical over 10 bases. Germline CDR1 and CDR2: KGHSY and FQNENV. The CDR3 loop spans 16 amino acids. Trimming removed 0 bases from V and 0 bases from J; junction bases left unmatched: 2. This CDR3 reads CASSQSGQGTSYEQYF. DNA of the CDR3: TGTGCCAGCAGCCAATCGGGACAGGGGACCTCCTACGAGCAGTACTTC.